This T cell receptor (beta chain) was identified during a study of blood T cell repertoires in COVID-19. About the research overall: Nucleic acid was either cDNA or gDNA, and it came from T cells, B-cell-depleted T cells, or PBMCs.

The CDR3 has 15 residues. J gave up 2 bases and V 4 bases, and 7 bases lay outside the gene matches. CDR1 is SEHNR and CDR2 is FQNEAQ in the germline V gene (reference sequence). Individuals aged 18 to 89 years were recruited from 24 US areas. The study assigned cohorts using participant-reported clinical history. In the original processing: Researchers report that nucleated cell counts were estimated from reference gene primer amplification. Profiling relied on immunoSEQ multiplex PCR, and the TCRdb table lists in-frame clones only, not all of them. The DNA was the basis for D and trimming; V, J and clone size are from that table. The table records a few hundred thousand clones, 65% to 90% of them present only once.

Sequenced: PBMCs or T cells enriched from blood (not recorded which). The receptor was derived from a middle-aged woman with acute COVID-19. The gene calls are TRBV7-9 and TRBJ2-7, with 8 bases lining up with TRBD1. The CDR3 region has the DNA TGTGCCAGCAGCTGGGACAGGCGTAGTCCCTACGAGCAGTACTTC. This encodes CASSWDRRSPYEQYF.